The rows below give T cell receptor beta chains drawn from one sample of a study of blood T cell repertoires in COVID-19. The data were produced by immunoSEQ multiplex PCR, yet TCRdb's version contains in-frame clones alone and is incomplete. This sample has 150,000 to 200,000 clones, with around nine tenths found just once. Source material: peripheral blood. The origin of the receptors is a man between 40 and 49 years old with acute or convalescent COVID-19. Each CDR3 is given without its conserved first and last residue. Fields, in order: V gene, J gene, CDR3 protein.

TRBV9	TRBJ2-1	ASSASTNEQF
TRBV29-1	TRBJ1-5	SVGQGGSYQPQH
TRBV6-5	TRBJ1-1	ASRIQGAGTEAF
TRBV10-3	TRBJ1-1	AISEGAGRGEAF
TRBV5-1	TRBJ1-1	ASSPETGTEAF
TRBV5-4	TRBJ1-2	ASSLDRGGYGYT
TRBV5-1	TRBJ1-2	ASSPDRGIGYGYT
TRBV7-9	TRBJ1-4	ASSLVGGIEKLF
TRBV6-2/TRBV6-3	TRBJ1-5	ASSYSGGPQPQH
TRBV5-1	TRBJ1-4	ASSLGPSNEKLF
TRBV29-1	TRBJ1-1	SVALTGGRNTEAF
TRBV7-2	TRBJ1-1	ASSLTGGLSEAF
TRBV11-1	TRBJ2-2	ASSPRQFTGELF
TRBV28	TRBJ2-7	ASRTTGFNYEQY
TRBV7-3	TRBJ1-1	ASSLQGNTEAF
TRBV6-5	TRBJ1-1	ASSYSGGLNTEAF
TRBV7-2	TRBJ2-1	ASSLVALYNEQF
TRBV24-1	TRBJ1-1	ATSDSGQGDTEAF
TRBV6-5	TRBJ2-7	ASSSLGEQY
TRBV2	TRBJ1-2	ASRGGQSNGYT
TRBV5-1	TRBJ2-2	ASSFQGAGTGELF
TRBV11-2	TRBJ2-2	ASSLLAGGTGELF
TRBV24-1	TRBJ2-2	ATYGRGTSGGNTGELF
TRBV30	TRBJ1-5	AWGQGSNQPQH
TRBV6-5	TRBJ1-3	ASSYGRADSGNTIY
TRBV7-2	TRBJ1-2	ASSLAWDRGFSNYGYT
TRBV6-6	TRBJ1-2	ASSYPRDRGNYGYT
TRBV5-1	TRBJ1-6	ASSFGTPHSPLH
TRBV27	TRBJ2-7	ASSLSASGFSYEQY
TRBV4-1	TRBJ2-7	ASSHLMGGASYEQY
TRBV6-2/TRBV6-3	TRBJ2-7	ASSSIMGQGIYEQY
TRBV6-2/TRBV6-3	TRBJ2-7	ASSSYHTSTSPYEQY
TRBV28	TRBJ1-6	ASSFDRAGGSPLH
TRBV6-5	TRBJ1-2	ASSPAGALRGYT
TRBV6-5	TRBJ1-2	ASSYSGWGAGYT
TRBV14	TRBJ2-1	ASSQSIWQRGERF
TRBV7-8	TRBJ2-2	ASSGQGSGELF
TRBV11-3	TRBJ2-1	ASSLVAGSSSYNEQF
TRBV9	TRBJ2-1	ASSSRVTSGGPEQF
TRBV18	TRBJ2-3	ASSPQGGTDTQY
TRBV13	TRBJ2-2	ASSPGLAGAGELF
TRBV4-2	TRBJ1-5	ASSQDPGNGNQPQH
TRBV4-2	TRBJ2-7	ASSQRDPYEQY
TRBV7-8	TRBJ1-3	ASSLGFTGNHGDTIY
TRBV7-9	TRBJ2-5	SEETDKETQY
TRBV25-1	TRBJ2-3	ASSGRKLGITDTQY
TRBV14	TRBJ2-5	ASSQRGGIKETQY
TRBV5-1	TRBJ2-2	ASSLGGPSTGELF
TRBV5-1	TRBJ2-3	ASSLASGGGTDTQY
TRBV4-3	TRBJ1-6	ASSPRPNPPTSPLH
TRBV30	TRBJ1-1	AWRGGQVSWGNTEAF
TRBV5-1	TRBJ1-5	ASSSTDKNLHHSNQPQH
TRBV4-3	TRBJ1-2	ASSQAGGGYGYT